The clone carrying this T cell receptor (beta chain) has only a few counts. Its antigen is not identified. Sequencing was performed with immunoSEQ multiplex PCR; in TCRdb, only in-frame clones are kept and a portion is missing. The sample shows about 46,000 clones, over 60% of them seen only once. The entry originates in a study of vaccination effects on CD4 cells after COVID-19. Expansion of antigen-specific CD4+ T cells with viral peptide pools was carried out by the ViraFEST assay before sequencing. A 10-day culture period preceded the isolation of CD4+ T cells. Either the mRNA-1273 or the BNT162b2 vaccine was given to participants as two doses. Looked up from germline, CDR1 is KGHDR and CDR2 is SFDVKD. This CDR3 has 14 amino acids. V was trimmed by 6 bases and J by 7 bases, leaving 15 bases between them.

The sequence was obtained from a human donor who received a COVID-19 vaccine. The sequenced sample was CD4+ T cells from PBMCs cultured with HCoV-OC43 spike peptides, obtained after COVID-19 vaccination. Regarding subset: HCoV-OC43 spike overlapping peptide pool stimulation. The V and J genes are TRBV24-1 and TRBJ2-1; D may be TRBD2 (7 bases). CDR3 DNA sequence: TGTGCCACCAGTATGGGGGGGCTCTCAAATGAGCAGTTCTTC. Translated: CATSMGGLSNEQFF.